The 23 T cell receptor beta chains below come from one sample, sequenced in a study of human versus mouse CDR3 diversity and MHC coevolution. Here immunoSEQ multiplex PCR was the method, and the copy in TCRdb shows in-frame clones only, minus some. This repertoire shows about 60,000 clones, around 94% found once; its top ten account for under 20%. The specimen was naive CD4+ T cells from blood. Subset defined: CD45RO-negative CD62L-positive naive CD4 T cells. These receptors came from a person aged 55 to 70 in good health.

In the case of this clone: In the same sample, other DNA sequences code for this CDR3. The genes are TRBV11-2 and TRBJ2-5; no reliable D call. CDR1 is SGHAT and CDR2 is FQNNGV in the germline V gene. Trimming cost V 0 bases and J 2 bases, with 4 bases left between them. The CDR3 loop spans 13 amino acids. CDR3 protein: CASSLEQQETQYF. CDR3 in DNA: TGTGCCAGCAGCTTAGAGCAGCAAGAGACCCAGTACTTC.

The V gene is TRBV7-9, the J gene TRBJ1-2, with 8 nucleotides matching TRBD1. The junction had 3 bases not matched to a gene; V was cut back by 3 bases and J by 3 bases. CDR1 and CDR2 from the germline V gene are SEHNR and FQNEAQ (reference sequence). The CDR3 is made up of 14 amino acids. The CDR3 nucleotides read TGTGCCAGCAGCTTCCCGGACAGGGACTATGGCTACACCTTC. Translation: CASSFPDRDYGYTF.

J is TRBJ2-1 and V is TRBV11-2; D gene uncertain. This CDR3 spans 11 amino acids. The germline V gene has CDR1 SGHAT and CDR2 FQNNGV. Trimming pared 7 bases from V and 8 bases from J, leaving 9 bases between. CDR3 amino acids: CASTKTYEQFF. CDR3 DNA: TGTGCCAGCACCAAGACATATGAGCAGTTCTTC. Using reference TRBV11-2 and TRBJ2-1 for the parts outside the CDR3, the full variable domain is EAGVAQSPRYKIIEKRQSVAFWCNPISGHATLYWYQQILGQGPKLLIQFQNNGVVDDSQLPKDRFSAERLKGVDSTLKIQPAKLEDSAVYLCASTKTYEQFFGPGTRLTVL.

This chain uses TRBV30 with TRBJ2-5; 8 nucleotides agree with TRBD2. This CDR3 is built from 15 residues. CDR1 is GTSNPN, CDR2 SVGIG, per germline (reference sequence). J gave up 5 bases and V 4 bases, and 12 bases lay outside the gene matches. The CDR3 protein is CAWKVGTGGWETQYF. The CDR3 region has the DNA TGTGCCTGGAAAGTTGGGACGGGAGGGTGGGAGACCCAGTACTTC.

This chain links TRBV5-1 with TRBJ1-2; 8 bases match TRBD1. V lost 0 bases, J lost 8 bases, and 6 bases stayed unmatched. The CDR3 runs to 14 residues. Germline assignment: CDR1 SGHRS and CDR2 YFSETQ. The CDR3 loop is CASSLDPGGGGYTF. CDR3 coding DNA: TGCGCCAGCAGCTTGGATCCAGGGGGCGGAGGCTACACCTTC. Supplemented by reference TRBV5-1 and TRBJ1-2, the full variable domain reads KAGVTQTPRYLIKTRGQQVTLSCSPISGHRSVSWYQQTPGQGLQFLFEYFSETQRNKGNFPGRFSGRQFSNSRSEMNVSTLELGDSALYLCASSLDPGGGGYTFGSGTRLTVV.

The rearrangement joins TRBV6-5 to TRBJ2-5, with D perhaps matching TRBD2 (6 bases). Trimming stripped 5 bases from V and 2 bases from J, with 15 bases between. The V gene's germline CDR1 is MNHEY and CDR2 SVGAGI. This CDR3 contains 15 residues. The CDR3 spells CASSKTLTRQETQYF. Here the CDR3 DNA reads TGTGCCAGCAGTAAAACCTTGACTAGACAAGAGACCCAGTACTTC.

This clone was seen once. J is TRBJ2-5 and V is TRBV5-4, with D possibly being TRBD1 (5 bases). Germline V CDR1 and CDR2: SGHNT, YYREEE (reference sequence). Trimming cost V 6 bases and J 5 bases, with 14 bases left between them. The CDR3 has 13 residues. CDR3 residues: CASIGAGMETQYF. The CDR3 coding sequence is TGTGCCAGCATAGGAGCAGGGATGGAGACCCAGTACTTC.

The genes are TRBV19 and TRBJ1-5; 8 nucleotides match TRBD1. This CDR3 is 14 amino acids long. Unmatched junction bases numbered 4, after V lost 5 bases and J lost 4 bases. Germline CDR1 LNHDA, CDR2 SQIVND (reference sequence). The CDR3 DNA reads TGTGCCAGTAGTCTCGACAGGGGTAATCAGCCCCAGCATTTT. This gives the protein CASSLDRGNQPQHF.

The chain employs TRBV29-1 and TRBJ2-7, with TRBD1 as a possible D gene (5 bases). This CDR3 comprises 12 residues. Per the germline V gene, CDR1 is SQVTM and CDR2 is ANQGSEA. Trimming removed 6 bases at V and 2 bases at J, with 11 bases between. In DNA, the CDR3 is TGCAGCGTAGCCAGGGAAGCCTACGAGCAGTACTTC. Its translation is CSVAREAYEQYF.

CDR3 nucleotide sequence: TGTGCCTGGGGGGGAAGCGGGAGAACGAATACGCAGTATTTT. It encodes CAWGGSGRTNTQYF. V usage is TRBV30 and J usage is TRBJ2-3; 8 positions agree with TRBD2. The CDR3 totals 14 residues. CDR1 is GTSNPN, CDR2 SVGIG, per germline (reference sequence). V dropped 5 bases and J dropped 7; count of bases not matched to a gene: 11. Complete variable domain (other parts from reference TRBV30 and TRBJ2-3): SQTIHQWPATLVQPVGSPLSLECTVEGTSNPNLYWYRQAAGRGLQLLFYSVGIGQISSEVPQNLSASRPQDRQFILSSKKLLLSDSGFYLCAWGGSGRTNTQYFGPGTRLTVL.

The rearrangement joins TRBV5-5 to TRBJ1-6, with TRBD1 identical over 10 bases. CDR1 is SGHKS and CDR2 is YYEKEE in the germline V gene (reference sequence). CDR3 length equals 15 residues. With 4 bases clipped from V and 8 bases from J, the junction kept 6 bases outside the gene matches. CDR3 protein: CASSPTGGDYSPLHF. The CDR3 region has the DNA TGTGCCAGCAGCCCGACAGGGGGCGATTATTCACCCCTCCACTTT.

The rearrangement joins TRBV9 to TRBJ1-1, with TRBD1 matching over 10 bases. Germline trimming cut 3 bases from V and 5 bases from J; bases unmatched to any gene: 16. This CDR3 is 18 amino acids long. Germline V gene sequence: CDR1 SGDLS, CDR2 YYNGEE. Here the CDR3 reads CASSARAGTGERDTEAFF. The CDR3, as DNA: TGTGCCAGCAGCGCCCGGGCCGGGACAGGGGAGCGGGATACTGAAGCTTTCTTT.

The chain carries TRBV11-2 and TRBJ2-1, with 10 bases fitting TRBD2. The germline V gene has CDR1 SGHAT and CDR2 FQNNGV. The CDR3 runs 16 residues. The J segment lost 4 bases and the V segment lost 5 bases, leaving 8 bases of the junction unmatched. As DNA, the CDR3 is TGTGCCAGCAGCCCGAGGACTAGCGGAGAGTACAATGAGCAGTTCTTC. This codes for CASSPRTSGEYNEQFF.

This clone has just a few counts. The chain is built from TRBV15 and TRBJ1-2; no definite D call. V was shortened by 0 bases and J by 4 bases, with 12 bases between the two germline ends. CDR3 size: 15 residues. Germline CDR1 and CDR2: LNHNV and YYDKDF (reference sequence). CDR3 sequence reads: CATSRDLVQPYGYTF. CDR3 bases: TGTGCCACCAGCAGAGACCTGGTACAGCCCTATGGCTACACCTTC.

CDR3 DNA sequence: TGTGCCAGCAGTTACTCCCGACAGGGCAATCAGCCCCAGCATTTT. This gives the protein CASSYSRQGNQPQHF. V usage is TRBV6-5 and J usage is TRBJ1-5; D perhaps matches TRBD1 (6 bases). Germline CDR1 reads MNHEY; CDR2 reads SVGAGI. V shed 0 bases and J shed 2 bases, with 8 bases lying between them. The CDR3 contains 15 residues.

The chain has TRBV6-5 and TRBJ2-1; 8 bases line up with TRBD2. The CDR3 runs to 15 residues. V lost 7 bases to trimming and J lost 4 bases; unmatched junction nucleotides: 9. Germline V lookup: CDR1 MNHEY, CDR2 SVGAGI. The CDR3 nucleotides read TGTGCCAGCAAAAGCGGGAGTTTCCCTTACAATGAGCAGTTCTTC. Translated: CASKSGSFPYNEQFF.

This rearrangement joins TRBV6-4 to TRBJ2-5; 10 bases agree with TRBD2. Unmatched junction bases numbered 8, after V lost 5 bases and J lost 5 bases. The CDR3 loop spans 15 amino acids. Germline-derived CDR1 and CDR2 are MRHNA and SNTAGT. The CDR3 reads CASSQVAGGVETQYF. The CDR3 DNA reads as TGTGCCAGCAGTCAGGTAGCGGGAGGAGTGGAGACCCAGTACTTC.

V is TRBV5-6 and J is TRBJ2-1; 10 bases match TRBD2. Trimming took 4 bases from V and 0 from J; bases not matched to a gene: 1. The CDR3 length is 15 residues. Germline CDR1 is SGHDT and CDR2 is YYEEEE. CDR3 nucleotide sequence: TGTGCCAGCAGCCCTAGCGGGAGCTCCTACAATGAGCAGTTCTTC. Amino acids: CASSPSGSSYNEQFF.

CDR3 DNA: TGTGCCAGCAGCTTCTCGGGAACCTACAATGAGCAGTTCTTC. Translation: CASSFSGTYNEQFF. This chain joins TRBV7-3 and TRBJ2-1, with D tentatively TRBD2 (5 bases). The germline V gene has CDR1 SGHTA and CDR2 FQGTGA. This CDR3 contains 14 residues. Trimming removed 3 bases from V and 2 bases from J, with 8 bases in between.

J is TRBJ1-1 and V is TRBV5-1; 7 bases line up with TRBD1. Trimming at V came to 0 bases and at J to 5 bases, leaving 7 bases not matched to a gene. Germline assignment: CDR1 SGHRS and CDR2 YFSETQ. The CDR3 spans 15 residues. This CDR3 is CASSLGGAQGTEAFF. In DNA form, the CDR3 reads TGCGCCAGCAGCTTGGGGGGAGCACAGGGGACTGAAGCTTTCTTT.

The gene calls are TRBV15 and TRBJ2-1; D gene unclear. Trimming took 4 bases from V and 7 from J, leaving 8 bases between them. The germline gives CDR1 LNHNV, CDR2 YYDKDF (reference sequence). The CDR3 loop spans 12 amino acids. The CDR3 reads CATSTSRNEQFF. The CDR3 bases are TGTGCCACCAGCACCTCGCGTAATGAGCAGTTCTTC.

This rearrangement joins TRBV6-6 to TRBJ2-5, with D perhaps TRBD2 (6 bases). This CDR3 has 16 residues. V was trimmed by 2 bases and J by 7 bases, leaving 20 bases between them. Germline V gene data show CDR1 as MNHNY and CDR2 as SVGAGI (reference sequence). CDR3 in amino acids: CASSYQTGTSWGTQYF. The CDR3 coding sequence is TGTGCCAGCAGTTACCAAACCGGGACTTCATGGGGGACCCAGTACTTC.

The chain has TRBV7-6 and TRBJ2-2, with 7 bases aligning to TRBD2. Looked up from germline, CDR1 is SGHVS and CDR2 is FNYEAQ. The CDR3 has 14 amino acids. Trimming at V came to 7 bases and at J to 5 bases, leaving 7 bases not matched to a gene. CDR3 nucleotides: TGTGCCAGCACCCGGACTAGGTTTACCGGGGAGCTGTTTTTT. Amino acid sequence: CASTRTRFTGELFF.